The present T cell receptor (beta chain) was sequenced within a study of identical twins. Note on this clonotype: Its target is not known.

cDNA molecules carried unique molecular identifiers, and template switching added a universal primer site. TCRdb re-analysed the 5' RACE reads in MiXCR, keeping a single row per CDR3 protein. This table has more than 400,000 distinct CDR3 sequences, roughly 15% appearing once. The germline CDR1 and CDR2 sequences are DFQATT and SNEGSKA (reference sequence). Trimming cost V 7 bases and J 5 bases, with 21 bases left between them. The CDR3 contains 15 residues. Broader study findings: For zero-insertion analyses, partial confounding could come from invariant MAIT and iNKT cells. Twins' excess sharing was less marked for out-of-frame beta sequences. A cross-sectional statistical analysis, not follow-up of the same donors, supported the conclusions.

These same data were also listed under a study on yellow fever vaccine responses in identical twins.

The V and J genes are TRBV20-1 and TRBJ2-1; TRBD2 is a possible D gene (7 bases). This sequence was found in a young woman in good health. Material for sequencing was CD4+ T cells sorted from blood. CDR3 sequence (DNA): TGCAGTGTAGGGGGGGCTGAGGGCCGTCACAATGAGCAGTTCTTC. It is translated as CSVGGAEGRHNEQFF.